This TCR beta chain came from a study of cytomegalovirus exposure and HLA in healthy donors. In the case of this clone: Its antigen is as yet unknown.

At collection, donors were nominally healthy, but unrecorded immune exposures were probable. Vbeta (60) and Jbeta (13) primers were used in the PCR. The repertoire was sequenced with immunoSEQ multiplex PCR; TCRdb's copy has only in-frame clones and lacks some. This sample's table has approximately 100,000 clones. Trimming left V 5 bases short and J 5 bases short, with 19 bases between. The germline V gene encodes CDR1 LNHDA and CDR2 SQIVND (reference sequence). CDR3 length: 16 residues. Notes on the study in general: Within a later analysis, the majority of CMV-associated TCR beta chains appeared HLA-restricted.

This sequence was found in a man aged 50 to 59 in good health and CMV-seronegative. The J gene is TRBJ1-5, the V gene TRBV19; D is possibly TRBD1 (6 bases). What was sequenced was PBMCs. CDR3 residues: CASSRSLQGTYQPQHF. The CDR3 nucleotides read TGTGCCAGTAGTCGCTCCCTCCAGGGGACGTATCAGCCCCAGCATTTT.